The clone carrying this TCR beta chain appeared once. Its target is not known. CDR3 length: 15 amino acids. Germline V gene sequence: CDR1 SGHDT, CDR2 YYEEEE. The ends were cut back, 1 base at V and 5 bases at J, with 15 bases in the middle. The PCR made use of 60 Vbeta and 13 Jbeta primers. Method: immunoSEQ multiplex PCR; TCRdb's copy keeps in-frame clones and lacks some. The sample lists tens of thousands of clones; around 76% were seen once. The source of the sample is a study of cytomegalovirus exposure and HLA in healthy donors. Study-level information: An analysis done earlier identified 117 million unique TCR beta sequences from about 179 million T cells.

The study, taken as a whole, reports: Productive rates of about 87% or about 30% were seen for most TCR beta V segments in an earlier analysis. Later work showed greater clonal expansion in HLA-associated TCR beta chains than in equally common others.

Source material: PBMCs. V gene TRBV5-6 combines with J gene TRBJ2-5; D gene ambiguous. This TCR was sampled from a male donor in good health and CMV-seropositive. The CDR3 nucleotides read TGTGCCAGCAGCTTGTCCGGCTACCACGGGGAGACCCAGTACTTC. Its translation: CASSLSGYHGETQYF. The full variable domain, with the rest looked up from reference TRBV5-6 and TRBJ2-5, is DAGVTQSPTHLIKTRGQQVTLRCSPKSGHDTVSWYQQALGQGPQFIFQYYEEEERQRGNFPDRFSGHQFPNYSSELNVNALLLGDSALYLCASSLSGYHGETQYFGPGTRLLVL.